This T cell receptor (beta chain) was observed in a study of T-cell reconstitution after alpha-beta-depleted transplantation in children. The study, taken as a whole, reports: By about two months after transplant, alpha-beta T cells reportedly arose from several hundred graft clones that had expanded. Surviving recipient T cells and intrathymic progenitors accounted for some patients' high TCRbeta diversity at day 60. T-cell numbers and diversity, one year after transplant, stemmed largely from T cells that were newly produced.

This CDR3 region has 13 residues. Trimming shortened V by 6 bases and J by 4 bases, and 12 bases separated the two germline ends. Germline loops: CDR1 ENHRY, CDR2 SYGVKD. This clonotype was recorded a few times. Its antigen is as yet unknown. Molecular barcoding with unique molecular identifiers was used for the TCRbeta library. TCRdb redid the calling of the PCR reads with MiXCR, one entry per CDR3 protein. The sample consists of about 210,000 distinct CDR3 sequences, about a sixth of them appearing once. The chain recombines TRBV10-3 with TRBJ2-5; maybe TRBD1 (6 bases). The clonotype comes from a male patient between 2 and 10 years old who had a stem cell transplant for acute lymphoblastic leukemia, so the T cells may come from the graft donor. This specimen consisted of PBMCs, mostly from graft donor cells, obtained 360 days after TCRalphabeta/CD19-depleted stem cell transplant. In nucleotides, the CDR3 is TGTGCCATCAGGAACAGGGAGCGAGAGACCCAGTACTTC. It codes for CAIRNRERETQYF.